This entry lists 14 T cell receptor beta chains sequenced from one sample in a study of T cells in Graves' hyperthyroidism and ophthalmopathy. Researchers took RNA transcripts and amplified the TCR beta CDR3 regions from them. HTBI primers were the set used in a first-round RT-PCR of the TCR CDR3. Via MiXCR, TCRdb re-called the multiplex PCR reads, giving one row per CDR3 protein. The table has about 520,000 distinct CDR3 sequences, about 24% seen once. The sequencing input was blood. The source of these receptors is a woman aged 25 to 39 with Graves' ophthalmopathy.

The chain has TRBV9 and TRBJ1-2; D is ambiguous. This CDR3 is built from 17 residues. Germline CDR1 SGDLS, CDR2 YYNGEE. V was shortened by 3 bases and J by 2 bases, with 20 bases between the two germline ends. CDR3 protein: CASSEAIRPKENYGYTF. CDR3 in DNA: TGTGCCAGCAGCGAGGCGATTCGACCGAAAGAAAACTATGGCTACACCTTC.

This clonotype came up many times. This chain connects TRBV7-2 to TRBJ2-4, with D possibly TRBD1 on 5 matching bases. V lost 4 bases to trimming and J lost 0 bases, with 13 bases between them. Germline CDR1 and CDR2: SGHTA and FQGNSA. There are 16 residues in the CDR3. In nucleotides, the CDR3 is TGTGCCAGCAGCTCTCTCAGGGCCTTAGCCAAAAACATTCAGTACTTC. This sequence encodes CASSSLRALAKNIQYF.

This clonotype was seen repeatedly, ten times or more. This chain uses TRBV28 with TRBJ2-7; D is uncertain. Per germline, CDR1 MDHEN and CDR2 SYDVKM. The CDR3 runs to 13 residues. V shed 4 bases and J shed 9 bases, with 16 bases lying between them. CDR3 DNA sequence: TGTGCCAGCAGTTCTCGACCCGCTATCGGGCAGTACTTC. Translated: CASSSRPAIGQYF. Variable domain in full (rest from reference TRBV28 and TRBJ2-7): DVKVTQSSRYLVKRTGEKVFLECVQDMDHENMFWYRQDPGLGLRLIYFSYDVKMKEKGDIPEGYSVSREKKERFSLILESASTNQTSMYLCASSSRPAIGQYFGPGTRLTVT.

V and J are TRBV11-2 and TRBJ1-3, with D possibly TRBD1 on 6 matching bases. The V end was cut by 5 bases, the J end by 0 bases, with 14 bases between. CDR1 and CDR2 (germline): SGHAT, FQNNGV. The CDR3 spans 16 residues. CDR3 residues: CASSNRDGASGNTIYF. The CDR3 bases are TGTGCCAGCAGCAACAGGGACGGCGCCTCTGGAAACACCATATATTTT. The whole variable domain, filled in from reference TRBV11-2 and TRBJ1-3, reads EAGVAQSPRYKIIEKRQSVAFWCNPISGHATLYWYQQILGQGPKLLIQFQNNGVVDDSQLPKDRFSAERLKGVDSTLKIQPAKLEDSAVYLCASSNRDGASGNTIYFGEGSWLTVV.

This sequence joins TRBV30 and TRBJ2-7; 8 bases are shared with TRBD2. CDR1 and CDR2 from the germline V gene are GTSNPN and SVGIG (reference sequence). The V segment lost 0 bases and the J segment 6 bases; nucleotides outside the gene matches: 7. This CDR3 comprises 14 residues. The CDR3 here is CAWSVRGGSGEQYF. DNA of the CDR3: TGTGCCTGGAGTGTACGGGGGGGGAGCGGCGAGCAGTACTTC.

The chain employs TRBV12-3 or TRBV12-4 and TRBJ1-3; unclear D gene. The CDR3 is 13 residues long. The V and J ends lost 8 bases and 4 bases respectively, with 12 bases between them. CDR3 loop: CASDWTRGNTIYF. As DNA, the CDR3 is TGTGCCAGCGACTGGACGCGGGGAAACACCATATATTTT.

The chain joins TRBV11-2 to TRBJ1-3; D is unresolved. Deletions cut 3 bases from V and 0 bases from J, with 15 bases between. The germline CDR1 and CDR2 sequences are SGHAT and FQNNGV. This CDR3 has 17 residues. The DNA for the CDR3 is TGTGCCAGCAGCTTCAATAGGGAGACCTACTCTGGAAACACCATATATTTT. This sequence encodes CASSFNRETYSGNTIYF.

This rearrangement joins TRBV28 to TRBJ1-2; unclear D gene. CDR1 is MDHEN, CDR2 SYDVKM, per germline. V lost 1 base, J lost 4 bases, and 7 bases lay in between. The CDR3 covers 13 residues. The CDR3, as DNA: TGTGCCAGCAGTTTATCGGGATTCTATGGCTACACCTTC. Translation gives CASSLSGFYGYTF.

This clonotype was seen a handful of times. A much larger clone sits a single nucleotide away, making a read error possible. J is TRBJ2-5 and V is TRBV11-2; 8 bases agree with TRBD2. Per the germline V gene, CDR1 is SGHAT and CDR2 is FQNNGV. This CDR3 has 15 residues. The CDR3 coding sequence is TGTGCCGGCAGCTTAGACCGACTAGCGTCGGAGACCCAGTACTTC. Translated, it gives CAGSLDRLASETQYF.

This clonotype was detected many times. The chain carries TRBV7-2 and TRBJ2-7, with D possibly being TRBD1 (6 bases). This CDR3 contains 14 residues. Trimming left V 5 bases short and J 3 bases short, with 14 bases between. Looked up from germline, CDR1 is SGHTA and CDR2 is FQGNSA. CDR3 protein: CASSHDRNSYEQYF. The CDR3 nucleotides read TGTGCCAGCAGCCATGACAGGAACAGCTACGAGCAGTACTTC.

In this sample, this clonotype turned up a few times. The chain joins TRBV6-5 to TRBJ1-6; no firm D call. CDR1 and CDR2 from the germline V gene are MNHEY and SVGAGI. The length of the CDR3 is 16 residues. Trimming pared 2 bases from V and 0 bases from J, leaving 8 bases between. The CDR3: CASSYRSASYNSPLHF. The CDR3 DNA follows: TGTGCCAGCAGTTACCGCTCAGCCTCCTATAATTCACCCCTCCACTTT.

This clonotype was picked up many times. This chain joins TRBV4-1 and TRBJ1-1; D is uncertain. The V end lost 0 bases, the J end lost 4 bases, and 12 bases lay between the germline ends. CDR3 length: 15 residues. Germline values: CDR1 MGHRA, CDR2 YSYEKL. The CDR3 DNA is TGCGCCAGCAGCCAAGACGTTGTGGGGAGCACTGAAGCTTTCTTT. This gives the protein CASSQDVVGSTEAFF.

This clonotype showed up many times. V and J are TRBV11-1 and TRBJ1-2; the match to TRBD1 covers 12 bases. The V and J ends lost 3 bases and 4 bases, in that order; junction bases with no gene match: 6. This CDR3 is built from 16 residues. From germline, CDR1 is SGHAT and CDR2 FQDESV (reference sequence). DNA for the CDR3: TGTGCCAGCAGCTTCGCCGGGACAGGGGGCTCCTATGGCTACACCTTC. It specifies CASSFAGTGGSYGYTF.

With regard to this clonotype: An end of the junction differs from the germline gene, which may be a read error. The rearrangement links TRBV10-2 to TRBJ1-3; perhaps TRBD1 as D (6 bases). Germline V CDR1 and CDR2: WSHSY, SAAADI. The CDR3 consists of 13 residues. The chain's CDR3 is CASSEQQGSTIYF. The CDR3 DNA is TGCGCCAGCAGTGAACAACAGGGAAGCACCATATATTTT.